The following is a T cell receptor beta chain sequence with its context. Its antigen is not identified. The protocol was immunoSEQ multiplex PCR, while the TCRdb copy is restricted to in-frame clones and leaves out a portion. The table shows around 65,000 clones, with approximately 86% occurring only once. The sample is drawn from a study of OX40 agonist ivuxolimab in advanced cancers. Study-level results: Low normalized T-cell clonal expansion was additionally recorded for some nonresponders.

The clonotype comes from an adult with an advanced solid tumor such as melanoma, head and neck, liver or kidney cancer. The sample in question was CD4+ or CD8+ T cells sorted from blood, obtained in a trial of the OX40 agonist ivuxolimab.

Written as DNA, the CDR3 is TGTGCCAGCAGTCCAGGGTCAACTAATGAAAAACTGTTTTTT. This codes for CASSPGSTNEKLFF. The chain is built from TRBV28 and TRBJ1-4; a weak D match, TRBD1 (5 bases). V shed 5 bases and J shed 0 bases, with 7 bases lying between them. The CDR3 consists of 14 residues. Germline V gives CDR1 MDHEN, CDR2 SYDVKM.